The clone carrying this T cell receptor (beta chain) ranks as medium-sized. The antigen remains unidentified. Treatment of any kind had been given to no patient before thyroid surgery. The source of the sample is a study of metastatic and nonmetastatic thyroid tumors. Study-level background: Across blood and tumor or nodule tissue, repertoires from malignant and benign thyroid patients were compared with one another.

Findings and caveats of the study: Significantly higher TCR beta diversity was reportedly seen in malignant thyroid tumors than benign nodules, in blood and tumor.

The CDR3 length is 12 residues. Germline V gives CDR1 SGHVS, CDR2 FQNEAQ. The V and J ends lost 5 bases and 5 bases, in that order; junction bases with no gene match: 2. Original handling: Using the CDR3 differences seen across clinicopathological groups, the authors built a distant-metastasis classifier for papillary thyroid cancer, which was meant to discriminate distant-metastatic patients. TCRdb re-called the PCR reads via MiXCR. The V and J calls, along with clone size, are taken from TCRdb and not from the paper's own processing. The sample records 9,000 to 15,000 clones, 30% to 35% being singletons.

The receptor's source is a female donor with papillary thyroid cancer or a benign thyroid nodule (not recorded which). Some clones in this sample may be carry-over from other donors' samples. J is TRBJ2-5 and V is TRBV7-8; 7 bases match TRBD2. Material for sequencing was tumor tissue. DNA for the CDR3: TGTGCCAGCAGCCGGGGGGTGGAGACCCAGTACTTC. It codes for CASSRGVETQYF.